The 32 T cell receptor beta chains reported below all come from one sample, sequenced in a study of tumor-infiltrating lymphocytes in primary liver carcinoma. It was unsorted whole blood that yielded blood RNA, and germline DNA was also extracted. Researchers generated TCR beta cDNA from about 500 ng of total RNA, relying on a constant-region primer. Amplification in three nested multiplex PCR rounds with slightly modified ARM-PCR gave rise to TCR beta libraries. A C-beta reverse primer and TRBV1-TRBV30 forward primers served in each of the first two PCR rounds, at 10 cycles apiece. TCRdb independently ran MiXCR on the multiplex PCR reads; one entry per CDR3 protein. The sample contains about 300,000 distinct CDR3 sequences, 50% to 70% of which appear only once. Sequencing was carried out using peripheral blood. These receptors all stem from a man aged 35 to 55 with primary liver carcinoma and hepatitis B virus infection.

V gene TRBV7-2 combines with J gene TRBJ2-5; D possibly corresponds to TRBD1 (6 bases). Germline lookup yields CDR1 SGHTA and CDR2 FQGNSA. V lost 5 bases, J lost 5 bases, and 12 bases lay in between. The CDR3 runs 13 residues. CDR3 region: CTSSAQGTETQYF. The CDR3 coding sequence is TGTACCAGCAGCGCACAGGGTACGGAGACCCAGTACTTC. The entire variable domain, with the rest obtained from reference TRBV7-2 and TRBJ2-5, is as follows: GAGVSQSPSNKVTEKGKDVELRCDPISGHTALYWYRQSLGQGLEFLIYFQGNSAPDKSGLPSDRFSAERTGGSVSTLTIQRTQQEDSAVYLCTSSAQGTETQYFGPGTRLLVL.

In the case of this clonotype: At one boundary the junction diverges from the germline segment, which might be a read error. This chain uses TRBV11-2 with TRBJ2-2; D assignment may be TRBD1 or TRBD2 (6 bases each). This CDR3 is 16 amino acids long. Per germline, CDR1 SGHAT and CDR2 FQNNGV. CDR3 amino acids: CASSLGRGVRTGELLF. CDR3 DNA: TGTGCCAGCAGCCTCGGTAGGGGGGTTCGCACTGGGGAGCTGCTTTTT.

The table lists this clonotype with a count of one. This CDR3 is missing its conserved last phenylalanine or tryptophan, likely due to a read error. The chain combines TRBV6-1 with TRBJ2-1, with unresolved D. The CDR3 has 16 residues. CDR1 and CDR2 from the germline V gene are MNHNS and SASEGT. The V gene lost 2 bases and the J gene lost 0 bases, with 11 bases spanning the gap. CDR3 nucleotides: TGTGCCAGCAGTGAATACGGGCTCAGCTCCTACAATGAGCAGTTCTTA. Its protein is CASSEYGLSSYNEQFL.

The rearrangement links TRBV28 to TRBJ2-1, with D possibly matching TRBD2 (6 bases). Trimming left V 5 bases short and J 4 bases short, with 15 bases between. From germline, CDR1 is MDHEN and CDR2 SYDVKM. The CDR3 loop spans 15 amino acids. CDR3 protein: CASSPPAGGYNEQFF. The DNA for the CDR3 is TGTGCCAGCAGTCCCCCAGCGGGCGGATACAATGAGCAGTTCTTC.

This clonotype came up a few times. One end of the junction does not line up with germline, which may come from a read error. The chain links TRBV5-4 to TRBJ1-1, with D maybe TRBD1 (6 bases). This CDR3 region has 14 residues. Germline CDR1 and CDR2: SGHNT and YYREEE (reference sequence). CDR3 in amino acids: CASSSSSWDTEAIF. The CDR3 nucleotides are TGTGCCAGCAGCTCCAGTAGCTGGGACACTGAAGCTATCTTT.

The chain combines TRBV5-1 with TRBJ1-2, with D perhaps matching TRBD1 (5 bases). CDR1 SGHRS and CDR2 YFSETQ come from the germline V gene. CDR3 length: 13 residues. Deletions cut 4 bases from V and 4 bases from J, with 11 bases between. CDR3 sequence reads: CASSMEGTYGYTF. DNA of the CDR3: TGCGCCAGCAGCATGGAGGGGACCTATGGCTACACCTTC.

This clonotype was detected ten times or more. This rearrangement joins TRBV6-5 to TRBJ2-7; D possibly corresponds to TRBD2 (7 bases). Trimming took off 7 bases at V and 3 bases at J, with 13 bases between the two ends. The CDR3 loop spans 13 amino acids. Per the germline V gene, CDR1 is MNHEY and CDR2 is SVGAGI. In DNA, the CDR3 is TGTGCCAGCACCGGGGGCGGGAGCTACGAGCAGTACTTC. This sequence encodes CASTGGGSYEQYF.

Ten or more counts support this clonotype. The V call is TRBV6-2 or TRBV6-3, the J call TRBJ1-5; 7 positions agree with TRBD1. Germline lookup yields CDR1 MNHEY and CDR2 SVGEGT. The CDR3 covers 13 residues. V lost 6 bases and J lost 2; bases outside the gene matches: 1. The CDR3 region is CASRGTGNQPQHF. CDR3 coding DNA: TGTGCCAGCAGGGGGACAGGCAATCAGCCCCAGCATTTT.

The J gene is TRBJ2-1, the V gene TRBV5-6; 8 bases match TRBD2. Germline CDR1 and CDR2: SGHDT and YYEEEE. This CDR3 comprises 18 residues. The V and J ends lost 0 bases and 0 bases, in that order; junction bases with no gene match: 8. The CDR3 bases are TGTGCCAGCAGCTTGGCCACTAGCGGTCCTATCTCCTACAATGAGCAGTTCTTC. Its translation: CASSLATSGPISYNEQFF.

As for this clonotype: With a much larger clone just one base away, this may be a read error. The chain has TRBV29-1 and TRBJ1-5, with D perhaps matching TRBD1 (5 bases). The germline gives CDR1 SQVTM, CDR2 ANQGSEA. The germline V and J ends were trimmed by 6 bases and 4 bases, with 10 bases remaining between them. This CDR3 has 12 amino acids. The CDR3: CSVGRRNQPQHF. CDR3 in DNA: TGCAGCGTGGGGCGGCGTAATCAGCCCCAGCATTTT.

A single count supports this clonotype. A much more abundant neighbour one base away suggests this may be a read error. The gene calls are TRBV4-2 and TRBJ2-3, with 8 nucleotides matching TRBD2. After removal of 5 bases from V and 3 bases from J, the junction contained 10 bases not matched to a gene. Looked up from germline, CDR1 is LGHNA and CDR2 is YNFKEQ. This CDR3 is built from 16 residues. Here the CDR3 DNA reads TGTGCCAGCAGCGGAGGAGCGGGAGCCTGGACAGATACGCAGTATTTT. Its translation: CASSGGAGAWTDTQYF.

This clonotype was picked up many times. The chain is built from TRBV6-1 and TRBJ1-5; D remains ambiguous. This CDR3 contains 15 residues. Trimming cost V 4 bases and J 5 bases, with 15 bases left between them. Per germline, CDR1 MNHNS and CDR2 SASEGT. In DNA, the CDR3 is TGTGCCAGCAGTGTCCGCGGGAGGGTAGATCAGCCCCAGCATTTT. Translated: CASSVRGRVDQPQHF.

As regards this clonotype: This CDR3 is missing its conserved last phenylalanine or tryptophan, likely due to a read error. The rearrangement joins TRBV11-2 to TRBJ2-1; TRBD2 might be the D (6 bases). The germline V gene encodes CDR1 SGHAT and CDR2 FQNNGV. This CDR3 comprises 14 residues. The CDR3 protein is CTSSPRRETNEQFS. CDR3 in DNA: TGTACCAGCAGCCCAAGGAGGGAGACTAATGAGCAGTTCTCC.

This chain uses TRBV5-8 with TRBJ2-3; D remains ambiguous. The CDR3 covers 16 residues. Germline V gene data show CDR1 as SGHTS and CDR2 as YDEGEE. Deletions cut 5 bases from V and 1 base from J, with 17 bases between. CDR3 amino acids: CASRRHRRDGTDTQYF. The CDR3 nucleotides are TGTGCCAGCAGACGTCATCGGAGAGATGGCACAGATACGCAGTATTTT.

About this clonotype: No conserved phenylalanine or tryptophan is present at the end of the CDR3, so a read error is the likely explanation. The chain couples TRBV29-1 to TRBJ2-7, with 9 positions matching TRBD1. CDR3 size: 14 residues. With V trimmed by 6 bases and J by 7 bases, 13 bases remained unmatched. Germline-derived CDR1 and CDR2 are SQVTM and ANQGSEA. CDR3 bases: TGCAGCGTACAAGTTACAGGGGGCGAGGGAGAGCAGTACCTC. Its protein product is CSVQVTGGEGEQYL.

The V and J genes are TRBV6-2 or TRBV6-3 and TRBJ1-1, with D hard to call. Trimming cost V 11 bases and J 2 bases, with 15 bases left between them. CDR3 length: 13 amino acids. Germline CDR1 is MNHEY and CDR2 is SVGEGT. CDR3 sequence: CAGTSDRNTEAFF. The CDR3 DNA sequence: TGTGCCGGTACCTCGGACCGTAACACTGAAGCTTTCTTT.

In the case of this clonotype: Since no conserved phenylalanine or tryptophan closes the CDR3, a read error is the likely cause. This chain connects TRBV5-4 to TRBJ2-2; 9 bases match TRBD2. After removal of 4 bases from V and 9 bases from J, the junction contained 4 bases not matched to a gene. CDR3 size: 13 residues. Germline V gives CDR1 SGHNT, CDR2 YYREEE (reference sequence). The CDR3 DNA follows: TGTGCCAGCAGCCCGGGACTAGCCTGGGAGCTGTTTATT. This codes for CASSPGLAWELFI.

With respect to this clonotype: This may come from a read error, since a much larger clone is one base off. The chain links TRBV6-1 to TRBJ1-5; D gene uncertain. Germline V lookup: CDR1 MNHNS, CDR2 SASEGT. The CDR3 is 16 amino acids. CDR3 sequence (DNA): TGTGCCAGCAGTGAAACAAGGGTCGGAAGCAATCAGTCCCAGCATTTT. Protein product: CASSETRVGSNQSQHF.

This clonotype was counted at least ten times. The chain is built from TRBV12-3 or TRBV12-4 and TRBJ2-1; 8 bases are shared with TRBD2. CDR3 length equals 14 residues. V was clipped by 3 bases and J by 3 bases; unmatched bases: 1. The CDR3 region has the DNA TGTGCCAGCAGTTTCGGGGGGGGCTACAATGAGCAGTTCTTC. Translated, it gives CASSFGGGYNEQFF.

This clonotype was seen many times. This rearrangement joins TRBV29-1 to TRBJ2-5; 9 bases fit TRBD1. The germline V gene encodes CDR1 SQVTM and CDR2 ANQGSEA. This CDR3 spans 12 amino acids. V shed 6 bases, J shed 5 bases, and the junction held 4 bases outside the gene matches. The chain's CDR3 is CSVAQGAETQYF. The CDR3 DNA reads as TGCAGCGTCGCACAGGGGGCGGAGACCCAGTACTTC. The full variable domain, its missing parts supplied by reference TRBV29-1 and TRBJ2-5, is SAVISQKPSRDICQRGTSLTIQCQVDSQVTMMFWYRQQPGQSLTLIATANQGSEATYESGFVIDKFPISRPNLTFSTLTVSNMSPEDSSIYLCSVAQGAETQYFGPGTRLLVL.

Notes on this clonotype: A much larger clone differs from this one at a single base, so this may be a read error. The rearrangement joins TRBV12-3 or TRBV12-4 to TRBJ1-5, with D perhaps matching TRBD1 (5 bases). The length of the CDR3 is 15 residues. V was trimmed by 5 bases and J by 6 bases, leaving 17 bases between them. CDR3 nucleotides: TGTGCCAGCAGTATTGTCGGGCCCGGGGGTCAGCCCCAGCATTTT. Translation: CASSIVGPGGQPQHF.

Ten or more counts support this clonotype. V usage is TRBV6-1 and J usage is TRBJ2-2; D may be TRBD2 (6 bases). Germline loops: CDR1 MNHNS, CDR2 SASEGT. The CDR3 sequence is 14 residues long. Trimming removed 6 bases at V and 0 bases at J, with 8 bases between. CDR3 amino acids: CASRRDSNTGELFF. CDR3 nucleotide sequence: TGTGCCAGCAGACGGGACTCGAACACCGGGGAGCTGTTTTTT.

The CDR3 region has the DNA TGTGCCAGCAGCTTAGAAGGAGGCGTCATCTACGAGCAGTACTTC. Translation gives CASSLEGGVIYEQYF. The chain has TRBV11-1 and TRBJ2-7; possibly TRBD2 for D (5 bases). This CDR3 comprises 15 residues. The V end was cut by 1 base, the J end by 3 bases, with 13 bases between. CDR1 SGHAT and CDR2 FQDESV come from the germline V gene (reference sequence).

The CDR3 loop is CSLSSGYEGQFF. The CDR3 coding sequence is TGCAGCCTATCTAGCGGGTACGAGGGGCAGTTCTTC. The chain links TRBV29-1 to TRBJ2-1; TRBD2 agrees at 8 bases. Germline V gene data show CDR1 as SQVTM and CDR2 as ANQGSEA. CDR3 length: 12 residues. Trimming at V came to 8 bases and at J to 12 bases, leaving 12 bases not matched to a gene.

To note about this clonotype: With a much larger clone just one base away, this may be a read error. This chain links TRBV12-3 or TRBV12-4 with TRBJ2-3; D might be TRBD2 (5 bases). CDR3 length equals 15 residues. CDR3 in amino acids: CVSSLGRVGTDTQYF. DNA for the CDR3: TGTGTCAGCAGTTTAGGGCGGGTGGGCACAGATACGCAGTATTTT.

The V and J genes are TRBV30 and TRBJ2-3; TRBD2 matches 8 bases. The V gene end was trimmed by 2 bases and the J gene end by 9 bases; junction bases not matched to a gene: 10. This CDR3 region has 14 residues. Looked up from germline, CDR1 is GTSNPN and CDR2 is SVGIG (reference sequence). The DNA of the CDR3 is TGTGCCTGGAGTCCTGGACTAGCCGGGAGGACGCAGTATTTT. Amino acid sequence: CAWSPGLAGRTQYF. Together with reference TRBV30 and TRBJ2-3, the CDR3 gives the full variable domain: SQTIHQWPATLVQPVGSPLSLECTVEGTSNPNLYWYRQAAGRGLQLLFYSVGIGQISSEVPQNLSASRPQDRQFILSSKKLLLSDSGFYLCAWSPGLAGRTQYFGPGTRLTVL.

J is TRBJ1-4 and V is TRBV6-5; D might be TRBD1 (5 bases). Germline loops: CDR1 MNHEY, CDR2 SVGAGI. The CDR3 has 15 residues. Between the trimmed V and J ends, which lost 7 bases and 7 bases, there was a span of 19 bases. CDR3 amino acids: CASTPWGGSSEKLFF. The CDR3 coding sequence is TGTGCCAGCACCCCATGGGGGGGAAGCAGTGAAAAACTGTTTTTT.

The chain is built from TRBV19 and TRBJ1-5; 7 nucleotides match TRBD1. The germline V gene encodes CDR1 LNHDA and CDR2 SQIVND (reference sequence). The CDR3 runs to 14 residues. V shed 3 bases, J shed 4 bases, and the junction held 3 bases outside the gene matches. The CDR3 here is CASSIGRGNQPQHF. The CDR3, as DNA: TGTGCCAGTAGTATCGGCAGGGGGAATCAGCCCCAGCATTTT.

This CDR3 reads CASSPITGIAKNIQYF. The CDR3 nucleotides read TGCGCCAGCAGCCCCATCACGGGGATAGCCAAAAACATTCAGTACTTC. The chain has TRBV5-1 and TRBJ2-4; tentatively, D is TRBD2 (5 bases). The germline gives CDR1 SGHRS, CDR2 YFSETQ. The V gene lost 4 bases and the J gene lost 0 bases, with 14 bases spanning the gap. The CDR3 length is 16 residues.

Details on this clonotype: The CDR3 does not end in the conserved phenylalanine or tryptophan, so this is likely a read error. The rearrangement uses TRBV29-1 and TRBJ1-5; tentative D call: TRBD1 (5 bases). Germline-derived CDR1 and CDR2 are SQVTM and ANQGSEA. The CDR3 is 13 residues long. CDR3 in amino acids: CNVGDGANQPQHL. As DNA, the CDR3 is TGCAACGTGGGGGACGGTGCAAATCAGCCCCAGCATCTT.

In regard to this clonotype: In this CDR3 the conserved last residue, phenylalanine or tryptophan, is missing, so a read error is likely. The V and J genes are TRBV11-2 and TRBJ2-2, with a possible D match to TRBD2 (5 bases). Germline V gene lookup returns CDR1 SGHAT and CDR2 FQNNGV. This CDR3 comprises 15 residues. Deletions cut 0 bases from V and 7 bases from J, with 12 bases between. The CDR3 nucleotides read TGTGCCAGCAGCTTAGAGTCTGGACGGGGCGGGGAGCTGTTTCTT. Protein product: CASSLESGRGGELFL.

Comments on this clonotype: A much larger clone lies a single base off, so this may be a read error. DNA of the CDR3: TGCGCCAGCAGCCCGACTAGTCCCTATGAGCAGTTCTTC. As protein: CASSPTSPYEQFF. This chain uses TRBV4-1 with TRBJ2-1; maybe TRBD2 (6 bases). The CDR3 covers 13 residues. Germline V gene data show CDR1 as MGHRA and CDR2 as YSYEKL. V was cut by 4 bases and J by 8 bases, with 12 bases left in between.